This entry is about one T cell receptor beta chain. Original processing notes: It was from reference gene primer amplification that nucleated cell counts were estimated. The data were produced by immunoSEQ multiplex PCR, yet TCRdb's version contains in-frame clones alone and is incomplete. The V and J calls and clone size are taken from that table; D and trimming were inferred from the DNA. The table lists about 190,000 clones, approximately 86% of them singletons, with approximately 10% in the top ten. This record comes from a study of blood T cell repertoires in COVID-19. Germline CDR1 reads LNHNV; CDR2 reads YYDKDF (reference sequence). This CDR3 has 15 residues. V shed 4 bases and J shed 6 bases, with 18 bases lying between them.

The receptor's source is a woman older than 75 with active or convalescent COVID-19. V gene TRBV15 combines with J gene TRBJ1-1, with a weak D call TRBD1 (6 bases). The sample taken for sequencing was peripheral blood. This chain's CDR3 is CATSTNRVFRAEAFF. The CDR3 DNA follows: TGTGCCACCAGCACGAACAGGGTATTTAGAGCTGAAGCTTTCTTT.